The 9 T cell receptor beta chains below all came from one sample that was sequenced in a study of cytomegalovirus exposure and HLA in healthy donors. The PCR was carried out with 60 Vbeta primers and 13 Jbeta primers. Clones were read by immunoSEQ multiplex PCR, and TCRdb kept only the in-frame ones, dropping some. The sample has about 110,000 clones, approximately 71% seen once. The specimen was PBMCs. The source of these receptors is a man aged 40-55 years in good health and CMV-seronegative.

DNA for the CDR3: TGTGCCAGCACCCTTGGGGGGGGCGACTATGGCTACACCTTC. Its translation is CASTLGGGDYGYTF. The genes are TRBV28 and TRBJ1-2, with D maybe TRBD1 (6 bases). This CDR3 contains 14 residues. Germline-derived CDR1 and CDR2 are MDHEN and SYDVKM. The ends were cut back, 7 bases at V and 3 bases at J, with 15 bases in the middle.

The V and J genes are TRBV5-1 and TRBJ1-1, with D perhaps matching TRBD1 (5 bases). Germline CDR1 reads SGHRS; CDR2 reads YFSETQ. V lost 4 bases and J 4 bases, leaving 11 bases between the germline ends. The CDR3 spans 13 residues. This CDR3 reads CASSRRGPTEAFF. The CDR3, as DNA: TGCGCCAGCAGCCGGAGGGGTCCCACTGAAGCTTTCTTT.

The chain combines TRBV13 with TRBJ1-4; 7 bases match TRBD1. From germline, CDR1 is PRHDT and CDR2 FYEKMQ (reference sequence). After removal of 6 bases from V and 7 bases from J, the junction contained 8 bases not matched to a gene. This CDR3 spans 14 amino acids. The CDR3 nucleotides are TGTGCCAGCAGTTCGGGACAGAGCTCTGAAAAACTGTTTTTT. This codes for CASSSGQSSEKLFF.

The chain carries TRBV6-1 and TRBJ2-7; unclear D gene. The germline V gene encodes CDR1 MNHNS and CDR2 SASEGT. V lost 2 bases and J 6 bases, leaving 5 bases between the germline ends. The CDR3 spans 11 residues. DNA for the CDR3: TGTGCCAGCAGTGAACCGTCCGAGCAGTACTTC. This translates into CASSEPSEQYF.

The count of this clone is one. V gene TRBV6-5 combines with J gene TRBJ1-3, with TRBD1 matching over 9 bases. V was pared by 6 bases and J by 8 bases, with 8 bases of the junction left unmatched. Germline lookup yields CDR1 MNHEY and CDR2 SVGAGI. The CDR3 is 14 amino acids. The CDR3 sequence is CASRPGQGTDTIYF. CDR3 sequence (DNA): TGTGCCAGCAGACCGGGACAGGGTACGGACACCATATATTTT.

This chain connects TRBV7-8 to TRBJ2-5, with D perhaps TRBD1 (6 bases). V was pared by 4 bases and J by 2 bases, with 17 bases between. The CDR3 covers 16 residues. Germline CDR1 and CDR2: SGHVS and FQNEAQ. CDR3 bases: TGTGCCAGCAGCTCCCCCCTGCACAGGGTACAAGAGACCCAGTACTTC. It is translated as CASSSPLHRVQETQYF.

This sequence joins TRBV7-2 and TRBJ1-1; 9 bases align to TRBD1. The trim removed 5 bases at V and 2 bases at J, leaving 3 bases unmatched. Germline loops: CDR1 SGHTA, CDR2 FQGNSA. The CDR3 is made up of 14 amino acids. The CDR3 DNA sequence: TGTGCCAGCAGCCGGGACAGGGACAACACTGAAGCTTTCTTT. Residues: CASSRDRDNTEAFF.

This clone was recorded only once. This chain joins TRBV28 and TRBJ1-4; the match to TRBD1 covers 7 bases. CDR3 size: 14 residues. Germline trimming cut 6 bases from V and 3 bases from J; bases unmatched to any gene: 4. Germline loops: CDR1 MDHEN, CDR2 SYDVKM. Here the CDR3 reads CASSQDRPNEKLFF. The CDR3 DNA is TGTGCCAGCAGCCAGGACAGGCCTAATGAAAAACTGTTTTTT.

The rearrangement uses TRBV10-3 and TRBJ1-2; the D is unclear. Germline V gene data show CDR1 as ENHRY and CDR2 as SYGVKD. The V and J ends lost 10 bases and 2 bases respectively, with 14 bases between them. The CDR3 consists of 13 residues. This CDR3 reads CANQTVINYGYTF. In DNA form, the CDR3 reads TGTGCCAACCAAACAGTGATCAACTATGGCTACACCTTC.